A single sample gave rise to the 14 T cell receptor beta chains below, sequenced in a study of low-dose radiotherapy and immunotherapy resistance in tumors. Time point reported: before trial treatment. Primers targeting TRAV and TRBV primed first-strand cDNA, covering alpha and beta chains. With a V-primer adapter and a constant-region primer, TCRs were amplified for approximately 19 PCR cycles. TCRdb processed the reads anew with MiXCR; each CDR3 protein has one entry. The table shows more than 70,000 distinct CDR3 sequences, with less than 40% occurring only once. Sequenced material: PBMCs, taken before treatment. Receptors originate from a female donor with ovarian cancer.

This clonotype showed up just a few times. The chain combines TRBV24-1 with TRBJ1-5; the match to TRBD1 covers 12 bases. This CDR3 has 16 residues. Germline assignment: CDR1 KGHDR and CDR2 SFDVKD. V was clipped by 2 bases and J by 6 bases; unmatched bases: 4. The CDR3 here is CATSDSGQGASQPQHF. CDR3 bases: TGTGCCACCAGTGATTCGGGACAGGGGGCAAGTCAGCCCCAGCATTTT.

This clonotype was counted a single time. The chain couples TRBV6-8 to TRBJ2-1; tentatively, D is TRBD1 (7 bases). The length of the CDR3 is 16 residues. Germline V gene sequence: CDR1 MNHGY, CDR2 SAAAGT. Trimming took 7 bases from V and 8 from J, leaving 24 bases between them. The CDR3 region has the DNA TGTGCCAGCACCCCCGTTAGGGGGCGGAGGGGCTATGAGCAGTTCTTC. Its protein product is CASTPVRGRRGYEQFF.

This clonotype was observed at least ten times. The J gene is TRBJ2-2, the V gene TRBV12-3 or TRBV12-4, with D perhaps TRBD1 (6 bases). V was pared by 6 bases and J by 4 bases, with 12 bases between. This CDR3 is built from 14 residues. The CDR3 region is CASRTTGRTGELFF. The DNA of the CDR3 is TGTGCCAGCAGGACGACAGGCCGCACCGGGGAGCTGTTTTTT.

This clonotype was seen a single time. V gene TRBV9 combines with J gene TRBJ2-1; 7 bases line up with TRBD2. CDR1 is SGDLS and CDR2 is YYNGEE in the germline V gene. V was pared by 2 bases and J by 6 bases, with 14 bases of the junction left unmatched. The CDR3 totals 17 residues. DNA of the CDR3: TGTGCCAGCAGCGTCGGCTCGTTAGCGGGTATTTCCAATGAGCAGTTCTTC. Protein product: CASSVGSLAGISNEQFF.

This clonotype was detected many times. The chain is built from TRBV20-1 and TRBJ2-3, with D possibly matching TRBD2 (5 bases). CDR1 is DFQATT and CDR2 is SNEGSKA in the germline V gene (reference sequence). V lost 1 base and J lost 3, with 17 bases in between. The CDR3 has 16 residues. The CDR3, as DNA: TGCAGTGCTAGAGGAAGCGGCCAGCCGACGACAGATACGCAGTATTTT. The encoded protein is CSARGSGQPTTDTQYF.

This clonotype was seen repeatedly, ten times or more. The chain couples TRBV11-2 to TRBJ2-7; D may be TRBD1 or TRBD2 (5 bases each). This CDR3 region has 13 residues. The V end was cut by 6 bases, the J end by 11 bases, with 20 bases between. CDR1 and CDR2 (germline): SGHAT, FQNNGV. CDR3 protein: CASRYSGTPVKYF. The CDR3 DNA sequence: TGTGCCAGCAGGTACTCCGGGACCCCTGTTAAGTACTTC.

This clonotype has only a few counts. The V call is TRBV28, the J call TRBJ1-1, with D possibly matching TRBD1 (5 bases). This CDR3 spans 13 amino acids. Deletions cut 11 bases from V and 4 bases from J, with 17 bases between. Germline CDR1 and CDR2: MDHEN and SYDVKM. The CDR3 DNA reads as TGTGCCTGCCGTTCGGGTGGGGGCACTGAAGCTTTCTTT. This translates into CACRSGGGTEAFF.

V and J are TRBV28 and TRBJ2-2; TRBD1 or TRBD2 may be the D gene (5 bases each). The V end was cut by 6 bases, the J end by 7 bases, with 18 bases between. There are 15 residues in the CDR3. Germline lookup yields CDR1 MDHEN and CDR2 SYDVKM. The DNA for the CDR3 is TGTGCCAGCAGCCGAGGGGCCCTGGGGATCGGGGAGCTGTTTTTT. Protein: CASSRGALGIGELFF.

This clonotype was counted ten times or more. The genes are TRBV11-2 and TRBJ2-2, with D unresolved. CDR1 is SGHAT, CDR2 FQNNGV, per germline. This CDR3 region has 14 residues. V was trimmed by 3 bases and J by 2 bases, leaving 7 bases between them. The DNA of the CDR3 is TGTGCCAGCAGCTTGAACAGAAACACCGGGGAGCTGTTTTTT. It translates to CASSLNRNTGELFF.

This chain's CDR3 is CASSLPHPLGADTQYF. The CDR3 DNA is TGTGCCAGCAGCTTACCCCATCCCCTCGGGGCAGATACGCAGTATTTT. J is TRBJ2-3 and V is TRBV7-2, with D possibly being TRBD2 (5 bases). CDR1 is SGHTA, CDR2 FQGNSA, per germline. CDR3 length equals 16 residues. Trimming took off 2 bases at V and 4 bases at J, with 16 bases between the two ends.

This clonotype was counted ten times or more. V is TRBV15 and J is TRBJ2-3, with 9 bases aligning to TRBD2. V trimming: 3 bases; J trimming: 1 base; junction bases outside the gene matches: 5. Germline assignment: CDR1 LNHNV and CDR2 YYDKDF (reference sequence). The CDR3 has 16 residues. The DNA for the CDR3 is TGTGCCACCAGCAGTGATATAGCGGGAGGCACAGATACGCAGTATTTT. Protein: CATSSDIAGGTDTQYF.

There are many counts of this clonotype. The chain joins TRBV19 to TRBJ2-1, with TRBD2 matching over 9 bases. CDR1 is LNHDA and CDR2 is SQIVND in the germline V gene (reference sequence). The V and J ends lost 3 bases and 4 bases, in that order; junction bases with no gene match: 10. CDR3 length: 17 amino acids. CDR3 protein: CASSMEGRGGDYNEQFF. CDR3 nucleotide sequence: TGTGCCAGTAGTATGGAAGGGCGGGGGGGCGATTACAATGAGCAGTTCTTC.

This clonotype has at least ten counts. This sequence joins TRBV10-2 and TRBJ2-1; TRBD2 matches 7 bases. The CDR3 has 14 residues. The germline gives CDR1 WSHSY, CDR2 SAAADI. With 0 bases clipped from V and 12 bases from J, the junction kept 8 bases outside the gene matches. CDR3 sequence: CASSESTSDYAQFF. CDR3 nucleotide sequence: TGCGCCAGCAGTGAGTCTACTAGCGATTATGCGCAGTTCTTC.

This clonotype occurred many times. The rearrangement uses TRBV15 and TRBJ2-3; 12 bases align to TRBD2. V was pared by 4 bases and J by 1 base, with 12 bases of the junction left unmatched. The CDR3 is made up of 19 amino acids. The germline V gene has CDR1 LNHNV and CDR2 YYDKDF (reference sequence). The CDR3 region is CATSTPGLAGGMGTDTQYF. CDR3 coding DNA: TGTGCCACCAGCACCCCTGGGCTAGCGGGAGGGATGGGCACAGATACGCAGTATTTT.